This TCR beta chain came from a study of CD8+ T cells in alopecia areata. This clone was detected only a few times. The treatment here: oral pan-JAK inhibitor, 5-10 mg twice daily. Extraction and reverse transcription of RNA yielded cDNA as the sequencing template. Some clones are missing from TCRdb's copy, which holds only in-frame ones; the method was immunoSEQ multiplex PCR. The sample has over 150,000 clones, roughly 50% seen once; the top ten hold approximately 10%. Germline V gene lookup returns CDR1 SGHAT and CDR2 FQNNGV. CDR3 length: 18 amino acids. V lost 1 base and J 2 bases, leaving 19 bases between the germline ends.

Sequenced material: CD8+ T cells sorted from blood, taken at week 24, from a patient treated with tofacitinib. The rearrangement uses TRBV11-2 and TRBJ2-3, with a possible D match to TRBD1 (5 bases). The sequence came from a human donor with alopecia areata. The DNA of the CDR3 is TGTGCCAGCAGCTTAGCCCCAGACAGCAGCCTAGACACAGATACGCAGTATTTT. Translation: CASSLAPDSSLDTDTQYF.